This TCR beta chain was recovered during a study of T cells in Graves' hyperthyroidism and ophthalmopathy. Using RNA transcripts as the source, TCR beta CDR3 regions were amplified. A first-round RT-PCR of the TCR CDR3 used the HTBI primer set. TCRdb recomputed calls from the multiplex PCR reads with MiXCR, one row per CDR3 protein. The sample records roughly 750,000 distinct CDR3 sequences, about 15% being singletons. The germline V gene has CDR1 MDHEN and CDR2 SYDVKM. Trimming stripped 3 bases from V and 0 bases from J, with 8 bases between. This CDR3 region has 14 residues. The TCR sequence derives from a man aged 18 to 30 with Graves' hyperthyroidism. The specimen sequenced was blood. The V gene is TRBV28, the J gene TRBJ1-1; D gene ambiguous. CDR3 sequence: CASSFLSVNTEAFF. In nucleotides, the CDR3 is TGTGCCAGCAGTTTCCTCTCGGTGAACACTGAAGCTTTCTTT.